The present TCR beta chain was sequenced within a study of spatial heterogeneity in lung cancer. The overall study: Consistently, beta-chain sequences turned up in larger numbers than alpha-chain sequences did.

Documented time point: sample taken at primary tumor resection. Without sorting, whole RNA was sequenced from tumor, nontumor lung or frozen PBMC. MiXCR, applied by TCRdb to the 5' RACE reads, yields one record per CDR3 protein. The sample lists several thousand distinct CDR3 sequences; 18% were seen once. Notes on the study in general: For expanded intratumoral alpha and beta TCRs, counts tracked tumor mutation counts. Alpha chains reached an estimated coverage of around 6.5% of tumor T cells, and beta chains about 13%.

This clonotype occurred once. The antigen remains undetermined. This sequence was found in a female donor with early-stage non-small cell lung cancer. Sequenced here: lung tumor tissue, sampled at surgery.

CDR3 residues: CASLSGYEQYF. CDR3 coding DNA: TGTGCTTCCCTCTCCGGTTACGAGCAGTACTTC. The chain couples TRBV12-5 to TRBJ2-7; the D is unclear. This CDR3 comprises 11 residues. V lost 11 bases, J lost 4 bases, and 12 bases lay in between. Germline CDR1 reads LGHNT; CDR2 reads FRNRAP.